Below, one T cell receptor (beta chain) is given with its context. Its target is not known. This CDR3 contains 17 residues. V was pared by 4 bases and J by 4 bases, with 19 bases between. Germline-derived CDR1 and CDR2 are SEHNR and FQNEAQ (reference sequence). The data originate from a study of cytomegalovirus exposure and HLA in healthy donors. The protocol was immunoSEQ multiplex PCR, while the TCRdb copy is restricted to in-frame clones and leaves out a portion. The sample records about 130,000 clones, roughly 90% being singletons. Separate from the approximately 670-subject first cohort, the approximately 120-subject validation cohort was the one that the donors belonged to. Notes on the study in general: Listed as cytomegalovirus-associated were roughly 180 TCR beta chains.

This chain connects TRBV7-9 to TRBJ1-4; D is possibly TRBD1 (6 bases). This clonotype was obtained from a man aged 30-40 years in good health and CMV-seronegative. Material for sequencing was PBMCs. CDR3: CASSSIFQTGDNEKLFF. The CDR3 bases are TGTGCCAGCAGCTCCATATTCCAGACAGGTGATAATGAAAAACTGTTTTTT.